The 15 T cell receptor beta chains presented below share a single source sample, sequenced in a study of blood T cell repertoires in COVID-19. Measured with immunoSEQ multiplex PCR; TCRdb has only the in-frame clones, and not every one. The sample holds around 210,000 clones, 85% seen once. Source material: peripheral blood. These receptors all stem from a man aged 60 to 69 with COVID-19, enrolled during active disease.

CDR3 DNA sequence: TGCGCCAGCAGTGAGAGCGGGGGGCTCACTGAAGCTTTCTTT. Amino acids: CASSESGGLTEAFF. The chain has TRBV10-1 and TRBJ1-1, with D perhaps TRBD1 (6 bases). CDR1 and CDR2 (germline): WNHNN, SYGVQD (reference sequence). Trimming removed 2 bases from V and 4 bases from J, with 11 bases in between. The CDR3 contains 14 residues.

The CDR3 is CASRRQGADTQYF. The CDR3 nucleotides read TGTGCCAGCAGACGACAGGGCGCAGATACGCAGTATTTT. The chain links TRBV2 to TRBJ2-3, with 7 bases identical to TRBD1. This CDR3 is 13 amino acids long. Losses at the gene ends were 6 bases for V and 4 bases for J; bases not matched to a gene: 4. Germline V gives CDR1 SNHLY, CDR2 FYNNEI.

CDR3 bases: TGTGCCAGCAGCCAAGACCCCGCCGGTGTTTCGGCCAAAAACATTCAGTACTTC. Translating it yields CASSQDPAGVSAKNIQYF. The chain uses TRBV4-2 and TRBJ2-4; D gene unclear. The CDR3 totals 18 residues. V lost 0 bases and J 1 base, leaving 16 bases between the germline ends. CDR1 and CDR2 from the germline V gene are LGHNA and YNFKEQ.

This clone has a handful of counts. This rearrangement joins TRBV7-2 to TRBJ1-1; a possible D gene is TRBD1 (5 bases). V was pared by 0 bases and J by 6 bases, with 14 bases between. The germline V gene encodes CDR1 SGHTA and CDR2 FQGNSA. This CDR3 has 15 amino acids. CDR3 sequence: CASSLASGLIPEAFF. The CDR3 DNA sequence: TGTGCCAGCAGCTTAGCTTCAGGGTTGATCCCTGAAGCTTTCTTT.

This clone was seen a single time. The J gene is TRBJ1-5, the V gene TRBV27; the D is unclear. Germline CDR1 reads MNHEY; CDR2 reads SMNVEV (reference sequence). The CDR3 covers 15 residues. Deletions cut 2 bases from V and 4 bases from J, with 12 bases between. The CDR3 protein is CASSLEGALNQPQHF. CDR3 sequence (DNA): TGTGCCAGCAGTTTAGAGGGAGCCTTGAATCAGCCCCAGCATTTT.

The chain joins TRBV5-1 to TRBJ1-1; D possibly corresponds to TRBD1 (5 bases). V shed 4 bases and J shed 0 bases, with 13 bases lying between them. The CDR3 consists of 15 residues. In germline, CDR1 is SGHRS, CDR2 YFSETQ. The chain's CDR3 is CASSAGQDLNTEAFF. The DNA of the CDR3 is TGCGCCAGCAGCGCCGGACAAGACTTGAACACTGAAGCTTTCTTT.

This chain joins TRBV9 and TRBJ1-2, with D possibly TRBD1 on 5 matching bases. V dropped 0 bases and J dropped 4 bases, with 13 bases sitting between them. Germline assignment: CDR1 SGDLS and CDR2 YYNGEE. The CDR3 extends over 15 amino acids. CDR3 loop: CASSVESREGYGYTF. The CDR3 nucleotides read TGTGCCAGCAGCGTAGAGTCCAGGGAGGGCTATGGCTACACCTTC. Filled out from reference TRBV9 and TRBJ1-2, the complete variable domain reads DSGVTQTPKHLITATGQRVTLRCSPRSGDLSVYWYQQSLDQGLQFLIQYYNGEERAKGNILERFSAQQFPDLHSELNLSSLELGDSALYFCASSVESREGYGYTFGSGTRLTVV.

The CDR3 region is CASSFYGNTGETQYF. CDR3 DNA: TGCGCCAGCAGCTTTTACGGAAACACGGGAGAGACCCAGTACTTC. The V gene is TRBV5-1, the J gene TRBJ2-5; D unclear. CDR1 and CDR2 (germline): SGHRS, YFSETQ. The CDR3 has 15 amino acids. The ends were cut back, 2 bases at V and 4 bases at J, with 15 bases in the middle.

The chain recombines TRBV5-1 with TRBJ1-1; a possible D gene is TRBD1 (6 bases). In germline, CDR1 is SGHRS, CDR2 YFSETQ. The CDR3 has 15 amino acids. With 4 bases removed from V and 0 bases from J, the gap between germline ends came to 13 bases. This chain's CDR3 is CASSPGQPLNTEAFF. Written as DNA, the CDR3 is TGCGCCAGCAGCCCCGGACAGCCTTTGAACACTGAAGCTTTCTTT.

The chain carries TRBV25-1 and TRBJ2-1, with D tentatively TRBD2 (5 bases). Trimming removed 5 bases at V and 0 bases at J, with 8 bases between. CDR1 and CDR2 (germline): MGHDK, SYGVNS. This CDR3 has 14 residues. CDR3 DNA sequence: TGTGCCAGCAGTCGGGGTGGCTCCTACAATGAGCAGTTCTTC. Protein product: CASSRGGSYNEQFF.

A single count supports this clone. This chain joins TRBV18 and TRBJ1-6; D may be TRBD1 (6 bases). The germline gives CDR1 KGHSH, CDR2 LQKENI. The CDR3 totals 13 residues. The ends were cut back, 6 bases at V and 11 bases at J, with 14 bases in the middle. CDR3 DNA sequence: TGTGCCAGCTCGACAGGTTCGAAAGCACCCCTCCACTTT. Translated, it gives CASSTGSKAPLHF.

Concerning this clone itself: Distinct nucleotide sequences in the sample also encode this CDR3. The chain is built from TRBV5-8 and TRBJ1-4, with no clear D. Trimming pared 0 bases from V and 8 bases from J, leaving 5 bases between. The CDR3 covers 12 residues. Germline CDR1 and CDR2: SGHTS and YDEGEE. The CDR3 loop is CASSLDGEKLFF. Written as DNA, the CDR3 is TGTGCCAGCAGCTTGGATGGCGAAAAACTGTTTTTT.

V and J are TRBV16 and TRBJ1-1; D is unclear. Germline lookup yields CDR1 KGHSY and CDR2 FQNENV. The length of the CDR3 is 13 residues. The V end lost 0 bases, the J end lost 4 bases, and 6 bases lay between the germline ends. DNA for the CDR3: TGTGCCAGCAGCCAATCGCGAGGCACTGAAGCTTTCTTT. This codes for CASSQSRGTEAFF.

The chain uses TRBV5-1 and TRBJ2-7; 13 nucleotides align to TRBD2. Unmatched junction bases numbered 9, after V lost 0 bases and J lost 6 bases. The CDR3 runs 17 residues. Germline V gene data show CDR1 as SGHRS and CDR2 as YFSETQ. The CDR3 DNA follows: TGCGCCAGCAGCTTGGAAGTACTAGCGGGAGGGCGAGGCGAGCAGTACTTC. Amino acid sequence: CASSLEVLAGGRGEQYF.

This chain joins TRBV9 and TRBJ1-2, with 7 bases aligning to TRBD1. V was pared by 4 bases and J by 8 bases, with 11 bases of the junction left unmatched. The CDR3 covers 14 residues. Germline V gene lookup returns CDR1 SGDLS and CDR2 YYNGEE. CDR3 amino acids: CASSLLRQGQGYTF. For the CDR3, the DNA is TGTGCCAGCAGCCTACTACGACAGGGTCAAGGCTACACCTTC.